This T cell receptor beta chain was captured by sequencing in a study of identifying expanded T cells in peripheral blood. Points from the study as a whole: Roughly two-week clone count variance significantly increased as total template count grew. Approximately 1.1 clones differed between technical replicates, versus approximately 17 and 20 over time.

Notes on this clone: Its antigen is still unknown.

The method was immunoSEQ multiplex PCR; TCRdb's version includes in-frame clones alone and lacks a portion of them. The table has about 100,000 clones, 88% seen once. The V gene's germline CDR1 is SNHLY and CDR2 FYNNEI. The ends were cut back, 2 bases at V and 2 bases at J, with 15 bases in the middle. This CDR3 comprises 16 residues. This rearrangement joins TRBV2 to TRBJ1-1; tentative D call: TRBD1 (5 bases). This receptor was obtained from a person aged 18 to 75 in good health. The sequenced sample was blood. The CDR3 DNA is TGTGCCAGCAGTGAAAAATTTAGGGGTTTAAACACTGAAGCTTTCTTT. It codes for CASSEKFRGLNTEAFF.